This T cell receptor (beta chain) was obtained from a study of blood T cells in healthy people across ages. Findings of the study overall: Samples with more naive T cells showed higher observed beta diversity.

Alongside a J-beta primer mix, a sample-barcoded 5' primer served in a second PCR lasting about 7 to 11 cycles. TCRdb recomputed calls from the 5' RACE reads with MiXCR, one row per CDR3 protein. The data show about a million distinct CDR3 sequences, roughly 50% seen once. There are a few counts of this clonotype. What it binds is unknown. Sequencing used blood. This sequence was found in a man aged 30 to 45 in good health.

The CDR3 DNA sequence: TGTGCCAGCAGCCAAGACGCGGTGGCTAACTATGGCTACACCTTC. This gives the protein CASSQDAVANYGYTF. The chain carries TRBV3-1 and TRBJ1-2; no clear D gene. The CDR3 sequence is 15 residues long. CDR1 is LGHDT and CDR2 is YNNKEL in the germline V gene (reference sequence). The V end was cut by 0 bases, the J end by 0 bases, with 8 bases between.